Below, 6 T cell receptor beta chains from the same sample are listed, as sequenced in a study of blood T cell repertoires in COVID-19. The table came from immunoSEQ multiplex PCR; TCRdb's copy has only in-frame clones and leaves some out. The sample lists a few hundred thousand clones; around 82% were seen once. The sample was peripheral blood. All receptors derive from a person aged 70 to 85 with COVID-19, enrolled during active disease.

The chain joins TRBV9 to TRBJ2-1; 9 nucleotides match TRBD2. In germline, CDR1 is SGDLS, CDR2 YYNGEE. With 0 bases clipped from V and 4 bases from J, the junction kept 14 bases outside the gene matches. This CDR3 spans 19 amino acids. In nucleotides, the CDR3 is TGTGCCAGCAGCGTAGCTCCATTAGCGGGGGCGGGGATTTACAATGAGCAGTTCTTC. This gives the protein CASSVAPLAGAGIYNEQFF.

The chain recombines TRBV2 with TRBJ2-7; 9 bases agree with TRBD1. With 11 bases clipped from V and 6 bases from J, the junction kept 14 bases outside the gene matches. CDR1 and CDR2 (germline): SNHLY, FYNNEI. The CDR3 extends over 14 amino acids. The CDR3 reads CAGTRDRVGAEQYF. The CDR3 DNA follows: TGTGCCGGTACCCGGGACAGGGTTGGGGCCGAGCAGTACTTC.

A few counts support this clone. The genes are TRBV19 and TRBJ2-5; TRBD2 matches 7 bases. The CDR3 covers 14 residues. The germline gives CDR1 LNHDA, CDR2 SQIVND (reference sequence). With 3 bases clipped from V and 4 bases from J, the junction kept 5 bases outside the gene matches. The CDR3 DNA follows: TGTGCCAGTAGTATGGGGGGGATCCGAGAGACCCAGTACTTC. It encodes CASSMGGIRETQYF.

V is TRBV5-1 and J is TRBJ2-1; 9 nucleotides line up with TRBD2. Unmatched junction bases numbered 4, after V lost 1 base and J lost 5 bases. The germline gives CDR1 SGHRS, CDR2 YFSETQ. This CDR3 has 15 residues. CDR3 DNA: TGCGCCAGCAGCTTGACTAGCGGGTACAACAATGAGCAGTTCTTC. Translation gives CASSLTSGYNNEQFF.

This chain connects TRBV18 to TRBJ1-4; D not certain. The germline V gene has CDR1 KGHSH and CDR2 LQKENI. There are 14 residues in the CDR3. The V and J ends lost 3 bases and 3 bases respectively, with 8 bases between them. CDR3 DNA sequence: TGTGCCAGCTCACCCGGGTCCCCTAATGAAAAACTGTTTTTT. Translated: CASSPGSPNEKLFF.

This chain connects TRBV5-1 to TRBJ2-1; weak D call: TRBD1 (6 bases). The CDR3 extends over 14 amino acids. V dropped 3 bases and J dropped 5 bases, with 12 bases sitting between them. Germline CDR1 is SGHRS and CDR2 is YFSETQ. In DNA, the CDR3 is TGCGCCAGCAGCTCACAACCAGGGGACAATGAGCAGTTCTTC. Protein sequence: CASSSQPGDNEQFF. The whole variable domain, remainder taken from reference TRBV5-1 and TRBJ2-1, is KAGVTQTPRYLIKTRGQQVTLSCSPISGHRSVSWYQQTPGQGLQFLFEYFSETQRNKGNFPGRFSGRQFSNSRSEMNVSTLELGDSALYLCASSSQPGDNEQFFGPGTRLTVL.